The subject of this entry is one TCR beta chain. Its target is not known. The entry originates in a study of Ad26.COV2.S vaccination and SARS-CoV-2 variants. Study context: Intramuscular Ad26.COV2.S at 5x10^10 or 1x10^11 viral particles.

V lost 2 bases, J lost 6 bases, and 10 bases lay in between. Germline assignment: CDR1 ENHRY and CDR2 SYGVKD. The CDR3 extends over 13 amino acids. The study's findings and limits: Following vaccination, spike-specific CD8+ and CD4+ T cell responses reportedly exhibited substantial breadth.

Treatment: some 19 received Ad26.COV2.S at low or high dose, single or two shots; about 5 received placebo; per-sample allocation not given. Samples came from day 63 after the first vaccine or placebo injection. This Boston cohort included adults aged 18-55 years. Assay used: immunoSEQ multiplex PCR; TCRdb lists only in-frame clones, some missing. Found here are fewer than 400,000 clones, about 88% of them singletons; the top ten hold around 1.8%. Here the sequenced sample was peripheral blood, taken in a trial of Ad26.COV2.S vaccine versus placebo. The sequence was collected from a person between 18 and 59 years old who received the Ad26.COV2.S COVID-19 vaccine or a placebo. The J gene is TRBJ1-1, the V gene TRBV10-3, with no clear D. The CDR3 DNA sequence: TGTGCCATCAGTGAGACCGCAGTACCTGAAGCTTTCTTT. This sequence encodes CAISETAVPEAFF.